The 13 T cell receptor beta chains listed next were all sequenced from one sample in a study of blood T cell repertoires in COVID-19. The table came from immunoSEQ multiplex PCR; TCRdb's copy has only in-frame clones and leaves some out. Among some 110,000 clones listed, roughly 84% were seen once. Sequencing was carried out using peripheral blood. The receptors stem from a man aged 40-49 years with acute or convalescent COVID-19.

The V gene is TRBV19, the J gene TRBJ2-1; the match to TRBD2 covers 14 bases. CDR1 and CDR2 from the germline V gene are LNHDA and SQIVND (reference sequence). V dropped 6 bases and J dropped 0; count of bases not matched to a gene: 4. The CDR3 length is 17 residues. Here the CDR3 DNA reads TGTGCCAGTAGCAAAGGGACTAGCGGGGGCTCCTACAATGAGCAGTTCTTC. Its translation: CASSKGTSGGSYNEQFF.

V usage is TRBV2 and J usage is TRBJ1-5; no definite D call. The CDR3 runs to 14 residues. CDR1 is SNHLY and CDR2 is FYNNEI in the germline V gene. The V end lost 2 bases, the J end lost 6 bases, and 11 bases lay between the germline ends. The CDR3, as DNA: TGTGCCAGCAGTGAATACGGGGTATCTCAGCCCCAGCATTTT. Translation: CASSEYGVSQPQHF.

The chain couples TRBV11-3 to TRBJ2-3, with 9 nucleotides matching TRBD2. Looked up from germline, CDR1 is SGHNT and CDR2 is YENEEA. The CDR3 spans 16 residues. V lost 5 bases and J lost 3; bases outside the gene matches: 9. The CDR3 region is CASSAYSGSATDTQYF. CDR3 bases: TGTGCCAGCAGCGCTTATAGCGGGAGCGCGACAGATACGCAGTATTTT.

This chain links TRBV12-3 or TRBV12-4 with TRBJ2-7, with a weak D call TRBD2 (6 bases). The CDR3 has 13 residues. Trimming cost V 3 bases and J 4 bases, with 10 bases left between them. The CDR3 region has the DNA TGTGCCAGCAGTTTCCTAGGACTATACGAGCAGTACTTC. Translated, it gives CASSFLGLYEQYF.

The rearrangement uses TRBV5-1 and TRBJ2-2; D not resolved. Germline V CDR1 and CDR2: SGHRS, YFSETQ. The CDR3 extends over 14 amino acids. Trimming removed 1 base at V and 0 bases at J, with 4 bases between. CDR3 sequence (DNA): TGCGCCAGCAGCTTGTCCGCGAACACCGGGGAGCTGTTTTTT. Its protein product is CASSLSANTGELFF.

A single count supports this clone. V is TRBV5-6 and J is TRBJ1-1; D not resolved. Germline V lookup: CDR1 SGHDT, CDR2 YYEEEE. The CDR3 has 16 amino acids. The ends were cut back, 6 bases at V and 4 bases at J, with 22 bases in the middle. The CDR3 sequence: CASTSFTTEVSTEAFF. The DNA of the CDR3 is TGTGCCAGCACCTCCTTCACTACCGAAGTCAGCACTGAAGCTTTCTTT.

The chain links TRBV7-2 to TRBJ1-5, with TRBD1 matching 10 bases. The V segment lost 5 bases and the J segment 4 bases; nucleotides outside the gene matches: 2. Germline V gives CDR1 SGHTA, CDR2 FQGNSA. This CDR3 comprises 14 residues. The CDR3 nucleotides are TGTGCCAGCAGCCAGGGACAGGGGAATCAGCCCCAGCATTTT. It yields the protein CASSQGQGNQPQHF.

The chain recombines TRBV29-1 with TRBJ1-2, with 8 bases aligning to TRBD1. Germline V gene data show CDR1 as SQVTM and CDR2 as ANQGSEA. The V and J ends lost 7 bases and 4 bases, in that order; junction bases with no gene match: 5. This CDR3 contains 12 residues. The CDR3 here is CSAYTGGYGYTF. The CDR3 DNA follows: TGCAGCGCCTACACAGGGGGCTATGGCTACACCTTC. The full variable domain, rest sourced from reference TRBV29-1 and TRBJ1-2, is SAVISQKPSRDICQRGTSLTIQCQVDSQVTMMFWYRQQPGQSLTLIATANQGSEATYESGFVIDKFPISRPNLTFSTLTVSNMSPEDSSIYLCSAYTGGYGYTFGSGTRLTVV.

This clone was picked up one time. The chain couples TRBV14 to TRBJ2-5; D is possibly TRBD1 (6 bases). V was pared by 3 bases and J by 1 base, with 12 bases between. Looked up from germline, CDR1 is SGHDN and CDR2 is FVKESK. The CDR3 totals 15 residues. CDR3 protein: CASSHHREPQETQYF. The CDR3 DNA reads TGTGCCAGCAGCCACCACAGGGAACCCCAAGAGACCCAGTACTTC. The variable domain in full, completed from reference TRBV14 and TRBJ2-5, reads EAGVTQFPSHSVIEKGQTVTLRCDPISGHDNLYWYRRVMGKEIKFLLHFVKESKQDESGMPNNRFLAERTGGTYSTLKVQPAELEDSGVYFCASSHHREPQETQYFGPGTRLLVL.

On this clone itself: This CDR3 is also generated by other DNA sequences in the sample. This sequence joins TRBV11-2 and TRBJ2-5, with 7 bases fitting TRBD1. The CDR3 runs 14 residues. V was clipped by 5 bases and J by 2 bases; unmatched bases: 5. Looked up from germline, CDR1 is SGHAT and CDR2 is FQNNGV. CDR3 nucleotides: TGTGCCAGCAGCCGGGGACAGCTACAAGAGACCCAGTACTTC. It translates to CASSRGQLQETQYF.

This clone was found once. The genes are TRBV7-2 and TRBJ1-1; D perhaps matches TRBD1 (6 bases). CDR1 is SGHTA, CDR2 FQGNSA, per germline. V was trimmed by 1 base and J by 1 base, leaving 13 bases between them. The CDR3 extends over 16 amino acids. The CDR3 DNA reads TGTGCCAGCAGCTTAGGAGGGGGGGCAGGGAACACTGAAGCTTTCTTT. Amino acids: CASSLGGGAGNTEAFF.

CDR3 sequence reads: CASSPGTGAAYEQYF. CDR3 bases: TGTGCCAGCTCACCAGGGACAGGGGCGGCCTACGAGCAGTACTTC. The chain uses TRBV18 and TRBJ2-7; 10 bases are a match to TRBD1. Germline CDR1 reads KGHSH; CDR2 reads LQKENI. The CDR3 totals 15 residues. The junction had 3 bases not matched to a gene; V was cut back by 2 bases and J by 2 bases.

CDR3 sequence: CSVEHGNTGELFF. The CDR3 region has the DNA TGCAGCGTTGAACACGGGAACACCGGGGAGCTGTTTTTT. V is TRBV29-1 and J is TRBJ2-2; D ambiguous. The CDR3 runs 13 residues. V gave up 2 bases and J gave up 1 base, with 5 bases separating them. In germline, CDR1 is SQVTM, CDR2 ANQGSEA.